The entry below describes one TCR beta chain. This specimen belongs to a study of beta chain features in type 1 diabetes. V was pared by 6 bases and J by 0 bases, with 6 bases of the junction left unmatched. This CDR3 has 15 residues. TCRB transcripts that were expressed got sequenced, as all of the isolated RNA had been reverse transcribed. TCRdb's copy holds only in-frame clones and misses some; the assay was immunoSEQ multiplex PCR. The sample has 450,000 to 550,000 clones; around 30% are singletons. CD4+ naive, central memory, regulatory and stem cell-like memory subsets were isolated by sorting on CD45RO/CCR7/CD25/CD127/CD95/CD27.

This TCR derives from a man younger than 35 in good health. The chain couples TRBV23-1 to TRBJ2-7; TRBD1 agrees at 9 bases. TRBV23-1 is flagged as an ORF with uncertain function. The specimen sequenced was naive CD4+ T cells from blood. The CDR3 DNA reads as TGCGCCAGCAGAGTACAGGGGGCTGGCTCCTACGAGCAGTACTTC. It codes for CASRVQGAGSYEQYF.